Here is one T cell receptor beta chain with its context. The data stem from a study of blood T cell repertoires in COVID-19. Only in-frame clones appear in the TCRdb table, and some are missing; sequencing was by immunoSEQ multiplex PCR. The sample consists of roughly 180,000 clones, 70% to 90% of them appearing once. The sequencing sample was made of peripheral blood. This receptor was obtained from a woman between 45 and 60 years old with COVID-19, enrolled during active disease.

Written as DNA, the CDR3 is TGTGCCACCAGCAGAGATCCGGGGGGAATTGACCAGTACTTC. Translated, it gives CATSRDPGGIDQYF. V gene TRBV15 combines with J gene TRBJ2-7, with 7 bases aligning to TRBD2. V lost 0 bases to trimming and J lost 10 bases; unmatched junction nucleotides: 9. The germline gives CDR1 LNHNV, CDR2 YYDKDF (reference sequence). The CDR3 is 14 amino acids.